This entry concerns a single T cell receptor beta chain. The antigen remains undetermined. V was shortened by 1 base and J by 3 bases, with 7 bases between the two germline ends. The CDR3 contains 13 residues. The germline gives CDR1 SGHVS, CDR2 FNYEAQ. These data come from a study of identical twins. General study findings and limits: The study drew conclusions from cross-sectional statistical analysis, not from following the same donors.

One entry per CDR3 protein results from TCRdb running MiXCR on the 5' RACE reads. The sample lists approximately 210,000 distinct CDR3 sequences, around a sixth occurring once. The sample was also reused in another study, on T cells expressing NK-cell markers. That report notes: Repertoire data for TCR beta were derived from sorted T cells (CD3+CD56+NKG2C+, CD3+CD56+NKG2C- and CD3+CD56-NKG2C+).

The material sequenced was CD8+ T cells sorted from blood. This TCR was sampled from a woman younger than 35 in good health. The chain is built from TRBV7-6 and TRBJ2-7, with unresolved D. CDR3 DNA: TGTGCCAGCAGCTTAGAGGAATACTACGAGCAGTACTTC. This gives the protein CASSLEEYYEQYF.